What follows describes a single T cell receptor beta chain. Its antigen is not known. The CDR3 has 15 amino acids. The V gene's germline CDR1 is SGHRS and CDR2 YFSETQ. V dropped 4 bases and J dropped 4; count of bases not matched to a gene: 8. These data belong to a study of shared clonotypes between healthy human individuals. The wider study: Donors, aged 18 to 49, were two women and a few men. For every donor, three CD4 naive, three CD4 memory, two CD8 naive and one CD8 memory plates were used.

Regarding the study as a whole: Memory subsets generally showed lower estimated richness than naive subsets. Against clonotypes common to all four donors, non-shared ones had lower generation probabilities.

The table came from immunoSEQ multiplex PCR; TCRdb's copy has only in-frame clones and leaves some out. The sample includes about 2 million clones, roughly 95% of them seen just once. Sequenced input: naive CD4+ T cells sorted from blood. Subset indicated: CD45RA+ positively selected. This receptor was taken from a man aged 18 to 29 in good health. V usage is TRBV5-1 and J usage is TRBJ2-7, with 10 bases identical to TRBD2. CDR3 in amino acids: CASSPTPGLAYEQYF. CDR3 DNA sequence: TGCGCCAGCAGCCCAACTCCGGGACTAGCGTACGAGCAGTACTTC.